The T cell receptor (beta chain) under discussion was sequenced for a study of T cells in Graves' hyperthyroidism and ophthalmopathy (dated by TCRdb to between 2018 and 2021). A note on the overall study: Peripheral blood samples were taken at the time of initial diagnosis, prior to any treatment. The 80 to 100 discovery patients were randomly divided into training and test sets at a 7:3 ratio. Prospective prediction of ophthalmopathy was tested in an independent validation cohort of 18 to 20 hyperthyroidism patients and 15 to 17 patients who later progressed to ophthalmopathy. In addition, the study compared T-cell repertoires in thyroid tissue and in blood from five or six Graves' hyperthyroidism patients. A discovery cohort of around 98 patients, 43 with Graves' ophthalmopathy and approximately 60 with stable Graves' hyperthyroidism, was used to find distinguishing TCR V-J signatures. Once sampling was done, hyperthyroidism patients were given methimazole at a starting dose of 30 mg daily, whereas ophthalmopathy patients were given high-dose intravenous methylprednisolone. The paper describes TCR Vbeta CDR3 sequencing of 140 or so peripheral blood samples, made up of about 40 ophthalmopathy patients, more than 70 hyperthyroidism patients and around 17 progressor patients.

The TCR beta CDR3 regions were amplified from the RNA transcripts. A first-round RT-PCR of the TCR CDR3 used the HTBI primer set with the Qiagen OneStep RT-PCR kit. Libraries were constructed in a second round of multiplex PCR, after which size selection and purification were carried out. The libraries were sequenced on an Illumina HiSeq2000 using paired-end 100 bp reads. From the authors' description of their analysis: Raw data were processed with SOAPnuke, discarding reads with adapters, uncalled bases, mean Phred below 15, or no exact constant-primer or identifier match. High-quality paired reads were merged with COPE v1.2.5, and unique nucleotide sequences were defined as clonotypes. MiTCR v1.1 was used to align clonotypes to the IMGT TRBV, TRBD and TRBJ reference segments. Analysis was restricted to V-J combinations with a frequency above 0.0001, which covered roughly 99% of repertoires. A TCS score was defined as the ratio of F50 (clonal expansion) to E x V (chaos), with BLOSUM62-based TCRdist applied between CDR3 peptides within each V-J. Welch's t-statistics and random forest reduced just over 500 V-J features to some 14, which were used in a naive Bayes classifier (R e1071). Using fastp trimming at Q25 and MiXCR clonotype assembly, TCRdb reanalyzed the public sequencing data and kept in-frame beta chains. A single entry per CDR3 protein holds the most common genes and DNA from its merged rows. TCRdb's processing, not the study's, gives the V and J calls here. Counted in this sample were over 350,000 distinct CDR3 sequences; around 20% of them appeared once. Clones ranked in the top ten supply 35% to 45% of the sample.

In this sample, this clonotype turned up a few times. It lacks a known antigen. There are no base qualities to consult, and no much larger clone falls within one base. Ophthalmopathy patients had moderately to severely active disease, Clinical Activity Score of at least 3, NOSPECS grade of at least 4, and duration under 3 months. The study excluded patients with uncontrolled infections, other autoimmune diseases, pregnancy or lactation. Diagnoses were based on clinical symptoms, serum thyroxine and TRAb, thyroid ultrasound and orbital computed tomography. PBMCs were isolated from about 10 ml of fresh peripheral blood by Ficoll-Paque density gradient centrifugation. Trizol reagent was used to extract total RNA, and RNA quality was then checked on an Agilent 2100 Bioanalyzer. The research as a whole found: Sample size was not statistically predetermined, and investigators were not blinded to group allocation. In validation, the model predicted progression to ophthalmopathy a median of about 6.8 months before onset, with over 60% sensitivity and nearly 75% specificity. A model built on a 13 V-J signature distinguished ophthalmopathy from stable hyperthyroidism, reaching roughly 88% sensitivity and around 81% specificity in cross-validation and 80%/75% in testing. Most expanded thyroid clonotypes (frequency above 0.001) were also detected in blood, suggesting blood repertoires may reflect thyroid immune responses.

The CDR3 runs 16 residues from the cysteine to the phenylalanine. Left in the record is the CDR3 DNA by itself, 48 bases read in frame from the first base. V is reduced by 10 bases and J by 3 bases, leaving a spacing of 24 bases between them. The germline V gene provides CDR1 MNHNS and CDR2 SASEGT. The clonotype originates from a man aged 18 to 30 with Graves' ophthalmopathy. The chain joins TRBV6-1 to TRBJ1-2; the D segment could be TRBD1, given 6 matching bases. The source material was blood. The nucleotides read TGTGCCACCGCGGGGGGGGCAATTTTAGTTGACTATGGCTACACCTTC. This sequence encodes CATAGGAILVDYGYTF.